This T cell receptor beta chain was documented in a study of cytomegalovirus exposure and HLA in healthy donors. Looking at the study overall: A subsequent analysis reported that the 120 or so validation repertoires were produced on the same platform that had also been used for the roughly 670 first-cohort repertoires. The study's findings and limits: The classifier was said to identify cytomegalovirus status with high specificity and sensitivity.

The repertoire was sequenced with immunoSEQ multiplex PCR; TCRdb's copy has only in-frame clones and lacks some. The profile covers 190,000 or so clones, with 65% to 85% appearing a single time and 2.5% to 3% taken by the ten largest. Concerning this clone: The antigen is not known.

Trimming removed 4 bases from V and 6 bases from J; junction bases left unmatched: 7. This CDR3 is built from 15 residues. Germline CDR1 and CDR2: SGHRS and YFSETQ. V is TRBV5-1 and J is TRBJ2-1, with TRBD2 matching 10 bases. This TCR was sampled from a woman under 30 in good health and CMV-seropositive. The source material was PBMCs. The CDR3 DNA reads as TGCGCCAGCAGCATCTCGAGGACTAGCGGCAATGAGCAGTTCTTC. Protein: CASSISRTSGNEQFF.